This TCR beta chain came from a study of technical replicates of blood from a handful of donors. The CDR3 extends over 15 amino acids. CDR1 is MNHEY and CDR2 is SMNVEV in the germline V gene (reference sequence). Trimming shortened V by 5 bases and J by 1 base, and 14 bases separated the two germline ends. Here immunoSEQ multiplex PCR was the method, and the copy in TCRdb shows in-frame clones only, minus some. The data show under 110,000 clones, with under 96% seen just once and roughly 0.19% held by the top ten. The chain is built from TRBV27 and TRBJ1-1; TRBD1 is a possible D gene (6 bases). The material sequenced was T cells isolated from PBMCs. The TCR comes from a human donor in good health. The CDR3 DNA sequence: TGTGCCAGCAGTCCTTATACACAGGGGAACACTGAAGCTTTCTTT. It encodes CASSPYTQGNTEAFF.